The sequence of this TCR beta chain was determined in a study of blood T cell repertoires in COVID-19. Looking at the study overall: There were acute and convalescent COVID-19 samples, and they came from the United States, Italy and Spain. The analysed material was cDNA or gDNA that came from T cells, B-cell-depleted T cells, or PBMCs.

Authors' methods: Using reference gene primer amplification, nucleated cell counts were estimated. Clones were read by immunoSEQ multiplex PCR, and TCRdb kept only the in-frame ones, dropping some. D and trimming come from the DNA, and the V and J calls and clone size come from that table. The sample holds around 320,000 clones, 85% seen once. After removal of 3 bases from V and 1 base from J, the junction contained 8 bases not matched to a gene. From germline, CDR1 is LNHDA and CDR2 SQIVND (reference sequence). The CDR3 has 16 amino acids. The specimen was peripheral blood. This rearrangement joins TRBV19 to TRBJ1-1, with 7 bases that match TRBD1. The TCR comes from a human donor in a cohort sampled during active COVID-19. CDR3 residues: CASSITLRDRNTEAFF. CDR3 sequence (DNA): TGTGCCAGTAGTATTACCCTCCGGGACAGGAACACTGAAGCTTTCTTT.